This TCR beta chain originates from a study of patients and donors after allogeneic stem cell transplantation. V lost 6 bases, J lost 4 bases, and 14 bases lay in between. This CDR3 has 14 residues. Germline V lookup: CDR1 MNHEY, CDR2 SMNVEV (reference sequence). TCRdb reprocessed the RT-PCR reads via MiXCR and lists one record per CDR3 protein. The sample lists roughly 940,000 distinct CDR3 sequences, around 17% occurring once. The J gene is TRBJ2-3, the V gene TRBV27; no clear D. The clonotype was recovered from a human donor who was either an allogeneic HSCT recipient or a stem cell or donor lymphocyte infusion donor (not recorded which). It is not recorded whose cells these are; they may come from a transplant donor. Material: blood, either unsorted or a sorted T cell fraction (not recorded which). CDR3 nucleotides: TGTGCCAGCAGGGGGATAGTAGAGGCAGATACGCAGTATTTT. Protein sequence: CASRGIVEADTQYF.